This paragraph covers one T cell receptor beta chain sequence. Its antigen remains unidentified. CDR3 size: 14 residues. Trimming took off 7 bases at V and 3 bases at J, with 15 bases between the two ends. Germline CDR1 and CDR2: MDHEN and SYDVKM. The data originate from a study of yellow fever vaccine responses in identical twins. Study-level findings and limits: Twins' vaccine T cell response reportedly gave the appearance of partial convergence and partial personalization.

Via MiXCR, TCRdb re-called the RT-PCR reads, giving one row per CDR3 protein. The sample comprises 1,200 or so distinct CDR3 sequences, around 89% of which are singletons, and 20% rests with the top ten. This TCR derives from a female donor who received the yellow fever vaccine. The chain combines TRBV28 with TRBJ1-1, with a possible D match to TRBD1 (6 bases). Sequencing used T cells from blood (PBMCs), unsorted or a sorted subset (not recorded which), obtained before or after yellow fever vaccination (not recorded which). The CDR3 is CASTTQGPDTEAFF. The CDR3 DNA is TGTGCCAGCACCACACAGGGTCCTGACACTGAAGCTTTCTTT.